This is a list of T cell receptor beta chains from one sample in a study of blood T cell repertoires in COVID-19. Method: immunoSEQ multiplex PCR; TCRdb's copy keeps in-frame clones and lacks some. In the table there are around 250,000 clones, around 86% of which are singletons. The specimen sequenced was PBMCs or T cells enriched from blood (not recorded which). Receptor source: a woman aged 50 to 65 who had recovered from COVID-19. CDR3s include the opening cysteine and the closing phenylalanine or tryptophan. Each record gives: V gene, J gene, D gene, clone size, CDR3 DNA, CDR3 protein. D genes are given only for firm matches. Size is omitted from some rows. Given values are once, few, many or a class for expanded clones.

V: TRBV7-2; J: TRBJ2-4; D: .; size: .; DNA: TGTGCCAGCAGTCCCCCGTTGTGGAGAAGCGGTGGAAACATTCAGTACTTC; CDR3: CASSPPLWRSGGNIQYF
V: TRBV7-2; J: TRBJ2-3; D: .; size: .; DNA: TGTGCCAGCAGCTTTATGGGCGGTCGGACTAACCCCACAGATACGCAGTATTTT; CDR3: CASSFMGGRTNPTDTQYF
V: TRBV30; J: TRBJ2-1; D: TRBD1; size: .; DNA: TGTGCCTGGACCACCGGGACAGGCCTATACAATGAGCAGTTCTTC; CDR3: CAWTTGTGLYNEQFF
V: TRBV4-2; J: TRBJ1-5; D: .; size: .; DNA: TGTGCCAGCAGCCAAGGTCTCGTCCAGGGTGGCAATCAGCCCCAGCATTTT; CDR3: CASSQGLVQGGNQPQHF
V: TRBV20-1; J: TRBJ2-2; D: .; size: .; DNA: TGCAGTGCTAGTGTGGGCCCCCGAAACACCGGGGAGCTGTTTTTT; CDR3: CSASVGPRNTGELFF
V: TRBV21-1; J: TRBJ1-6; D: .; size: .; DNA: TGTGCCAGCAGCAAACTGAACAGGGGATATAATTCACCCCTCCACTTT; CDR3: CASSKLNRGYNSPLHF
V: TRBV29-1; J: TRBJ1-5; D: TRBD1; size: .; DNA: TGCAGCGTATCCACCGGGACAGGGGACCAGCCCCAGCATTTT; CDR3: CSVSTGTGDQPQHF
V: TRBV5-6; J: TRBJ2-5; D: .; size: .; DNA: TGTGCCAGCAGCTCTGTGTCGGTAGCGTCCTTGGAGACCCAGTACTTC; CDR3: CASSSVSVASLETQYF
V: TRBV4-3; J: TRBJ2-7; D: .; size: .; DNA: TGCGCCAGCAGCCAAGATCGGGACTTCGACTACGAGCAGTACTTC; CDR3: CASSQDRDFDYEQYF
V: TRBV3-1/TRBV3-2; J: TRBJ2-2; D: TRBD1; size: .; DNA: TGTGCCAGCACCGTCGGACAGGGGAGGACCGGGGAGCTGTTTTTT; CDR3: CASTVGQGRTGELFF
V: TRBV6-5; J: TRBJ2-5; D: TRBD1; size: .; DNA: TGTGCCAGCAGTAAGGGACAGGGGCCCCAAGAGACCCAGTACTTC; CDR3: CASSKGQGPQETQYF
V: TRBV27; J: TRBJ2-7; D: .; size: .; DNA: TGTGCCAGCGGGGAGGAATCCTACGAGCAGTACTTC; CDR3: CASGEESYEQYF
V: TRBV7-2; J: TRBJ1-3; D: TRBD1; size: .; DNA: TGTGCCAGCAGCCGCTTGACAGGGAGCCCAAGCTCTGGAAACACCATATATTTT; CDR3: CASSRLTGSPSSGNTIYF
V: TRBV5-5; J: TRBJ2-7; D: TRBD2; size: .; DNA: TGTGCCAGCAGCTTGGCTCTAGCGGATGGGTTCTACGAGCAGTACTTC; CDR3: CASSLALADGFYEQYF
V: TRBV7-3; J: TRBJ2-5; D: .; size: .; DNA: TGTGCCAGCAGCTTGGGGCCAGGGGCCCAAGAGACCCAGTACTTC; CDR3: CASSLGPGAQETQYF
V: TRBV5-1; J: TRBJ1-4; D: .; size: .; DNA: TGCGCCAGCAGCTTGGGACGGGAAGTTAATGAAAAACTGTTTTTT; CDR3: CASSLGREVNEKLFF
V: TRBV7-8; J: TRBJ1-4; D: .; size: .; DNA: TGTGCCAGCAGCTTAGGTCCGTCGGGGGGTAGCAGTGAAAAACTGTTTTTT; CDR3: CASSLGPSGGSSEKLFF
V: TRBV7-3; J: TRBJ1-1; D: .; size: .; DNA: TGTGCCAGCAGCTCCCGGAGGAACACTGAAGCTTTCTTT; CDR3: CASSSRRNTEAFF
V: TRBV5-6; J: TRBJ1-2; D: .; size: .; DNA: TGTGCCAGCACCTTGCCGGGACTCTTTGGCTACACCTTC; CDR3: CASTLPGLFGYTF
V: TRBV19; J: TRBJ1-6; D: .; size: .; DNA: TGTGCCAGTAGGGAGGCCCCCTTTTCTAATTCACCCCTCCACTTT; CDR3: CASREAPFSNSPLHF
V: TRBV7-3; J: TRBJ2-1; D: TRBD2; size: .; DNA: TGTGCCAGCAGCAAAAAAGGACTAGCGGGGGTCCCATACAATGAGCAGTTCTTC; CDR3: CASSKKGLAGVPYNEQFF
V: TRBV7-6; J: TRBJ2-3; D: .; size: .; DNA: TGTGCCAGCAGCTTAGTGTCTTTTCGGGGAATAGATACGCAGTATTTT; CDR3: CASSLVSFRGIDTQYF
V: TRBV29-1; J: TRBJ1-5; D: TRBD1; size: once; DNA: TGCAGCGTTGGGCCCGGGACAGGGGATCAGCCCCAGCATTTT; CDR3: CSVGPGTGDQPQHF
V: TRBV11-3; J: TRBJ2-3; D: .; size: .; DNA: TGTGCCAGCAGCCCATCCACCTCCGCGGGGAAAAGCACAGATACGCAGTATTTT; CDR3: CASSPSTSAGKSTDTQYF
V: TRBV6-5; J: TRBJ2-1; D: TRBD2; size: few; DNA: TGTGCCAGTAAGACTAGCGTGACCTACAATGAGCAGTTCTTC; CDR3: CASKTSVTYNEQFF
V: TRBV15; J: TRBJ2-3; D: TRBD2; size: .; DNA: TGTGCCACCAGCAGAGTAGCTAGCGGGAGTGCAGATACGCAGTATTTT; CDR3: CATSRVASGSADTQYF
V: TRBV28; J: TRBJ2-1; D: TRBD2; size: .; DNA: TGTGCCAGCAGTCTCGGACTAGCGGGGGGTGATGATGAGCAGTTCTTC; CDR3: CASSLGLAGGDDEQFF
V: TRBV5-4; J: TRBJ2-5; D: TRBD1; size: .; DNA: TGTGCCAGCAGCCCTCCCCCGGGGGTGCGGACAGGGGGCGCAGAGACCCAGTACTTC; CDR3: CASSPPPGVRTGGAETQYF
V: TRBV7-3; J: TRBJ2-1; D: .; size: .; DNA: TGTGCCAGCAGCCGGGGAGACATAAGTCCCTACAATGAGCAGTTCTTC; CDR3: CASSRGDISPYNEQFF
V: TRBV5-6; J: TRBJ2-5; D: TRBD1; size: .; DNA: TGTGCCAGCAGCGCAGGGGGCGTAGAGACCCAGTACTTC; CDR3: CASSAGGVETQYF
V: TRBV10-3; J: TRBJ2-1; D: TRBD2; size: .; DNA: TGTGCCCATAGCGGGAGTCTAGGGGGTGAGCAGTTCTTC; CDR3: CAHSGSLGGEQFF
V: TRBV3-1/TRBV3-2; J: TRBJ2-1; D: .; size: .; DNA: TGTGCCAGCAGCCAAGTCAGCAATGAGCAGTTCTTC; CDR3: CASSQVSNEQFF
V: TRBV19; J: TRBJ1-1; D: .; size: .; DNA: TGTGCCGCTAAGGGATACGAGTCGGGGAGCACTGAAGCTTTCTTT; CDR3: CAAKGYESGSTEAFF
V: TRBV5-1; J: TRBJ2-7; D: TRBD2; size: .; DNA: TGCGCCAGCAGCTCTCCGGGACTAGCGGGAGTTACCGGTAGGCTCTACGAGCAGTACTTC; CDR3: CASSSPGLAGVTGRLYEQYF
V: TRBV18; J: TRBJ2-1; D: TRBD2; size: .; DNA: TGTGCCAGCTCCCTCAGCGGGAGAGGTTACAATGAGCAGTTCTTC; CDR3: CASSLSGRGYNEQFF
V: TRBV28; J: TRBJ1-6; D: TRBD1; size: .; DNA: TGTGCCAGCAGTCCTTACAGGGGTAATTCACCCCTCCACTTT; CDR3: CASSPYRGNSPLHF